Listed here is a single TCR beta chain. The antigen is unknown. TCRdb's table, derived via immunoSEQ multiplex PCR, lists solely in-frame clones and lacks some. The sample gives a few hundred thousand clones, around 90% of which show up once; more than 1% is in the top ten. Germline V gene data show CDR1 as MNHEY and CDR2 as SMNVEV (reference sequence). This CDR3 spans 16 amino acids. After removal of 4 bases from V and 5 bases from J, the junction contained 10 bases not matched to a gene. The record originates from a study of cytomegalovirus exposure and HLA in healthy donors. Study-level results: Listed as cytomegalovirus-associated were approximately 160 TCR beta chains. Three of the chains that were CMV-associated were confirmed in vitro to be specific for CMV antigens. Cytomegalovirus status was reportedly diagnosed by the classifier with high specificity and sensitivity.

From the approximately 120-subject validation cohort, which was separate from the roughly 620-subject first cohort, the donors were drawn. Sequencing was carried out using PBMCs. The sequence was collected from a woman between 18 and 30 years old in good health and CMV-seronegative. The rearrangement uses TRBV27 and TRBJ2-7; TRBD1 matches 11 bases. The CDR3 loop reads CASSSPPDRGPHEQYF. CDR3 bases: TGTGCCAGCAGTTCACCCCCGGACAGGGGGCCCCACGAGCAGTACTTC.